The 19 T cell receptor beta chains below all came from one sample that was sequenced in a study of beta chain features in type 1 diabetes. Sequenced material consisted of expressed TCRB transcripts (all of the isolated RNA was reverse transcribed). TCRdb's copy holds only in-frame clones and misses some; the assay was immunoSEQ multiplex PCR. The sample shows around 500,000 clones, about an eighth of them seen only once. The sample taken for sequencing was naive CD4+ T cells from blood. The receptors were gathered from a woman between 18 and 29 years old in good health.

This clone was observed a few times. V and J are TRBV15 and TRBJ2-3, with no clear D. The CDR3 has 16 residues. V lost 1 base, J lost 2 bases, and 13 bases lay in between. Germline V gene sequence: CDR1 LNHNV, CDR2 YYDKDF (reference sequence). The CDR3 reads CATSRGPVVDTDTQYF. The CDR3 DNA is TGTGCCACCAGCAGAGGCCCCGTCGTGGACACAGATACGCAGTATTTT.

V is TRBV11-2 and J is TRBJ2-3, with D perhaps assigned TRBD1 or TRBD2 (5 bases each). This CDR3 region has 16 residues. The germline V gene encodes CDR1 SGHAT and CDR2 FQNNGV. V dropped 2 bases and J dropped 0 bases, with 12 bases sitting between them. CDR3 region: CASSLSTGPSTDTQYF. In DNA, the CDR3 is TGTGCCAGCAGCTTATCAACGGGACCTAGCACAGATACGCAGTATTTT. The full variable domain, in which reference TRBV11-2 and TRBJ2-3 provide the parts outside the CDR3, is EAGVAQSPRYKIIEKRQSVAFWCNPISGHATLYWYQQILGQGPKLLIQFQNNGVVDDSQLPKDRFSAERLKGVDSTLKIQPAKLEDSAVYLCASSLSTGPSTDTQYFGPGTRLTVL.

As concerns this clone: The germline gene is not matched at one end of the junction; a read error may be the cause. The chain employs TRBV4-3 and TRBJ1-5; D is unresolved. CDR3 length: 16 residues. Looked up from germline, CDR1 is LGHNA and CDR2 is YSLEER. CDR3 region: CASSEDVTESNQPQHF. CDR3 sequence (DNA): TGCGCCAGCAGCGAAGACGTGACGGAAAGCAATCAGCCCCAGCATTTT.

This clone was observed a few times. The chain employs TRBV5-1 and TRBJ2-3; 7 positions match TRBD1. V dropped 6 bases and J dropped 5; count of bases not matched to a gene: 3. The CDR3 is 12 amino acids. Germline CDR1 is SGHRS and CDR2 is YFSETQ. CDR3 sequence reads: CASKGALDTQYF. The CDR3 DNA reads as TGCGCCAGCAAGGGGGCCTTAGATACGCAGTATTTT.

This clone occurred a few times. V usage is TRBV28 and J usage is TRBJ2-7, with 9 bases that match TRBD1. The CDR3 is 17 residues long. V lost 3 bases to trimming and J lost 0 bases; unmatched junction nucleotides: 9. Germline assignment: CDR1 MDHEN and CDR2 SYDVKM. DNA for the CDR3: TGTGCCAGCAGTTTGAGTAGGGGACAGGGTATCTCCTACGAGCAGTACGTC. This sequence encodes CASSLSRGQGISYEQYV.

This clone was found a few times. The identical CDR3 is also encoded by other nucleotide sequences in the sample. Here the CDR3 reads CASSQDLRETQYF. The DNA of the CDR3 is TGCGCCAGCAGCCAAGATTTGCGGGAGACCCAGTACTTC. V usage is TRBV4-3 and J usage is TRBJ2-5; no clear D gene. From germline, CDR1 is LGHNA and CDR2 YSLEER. The CDR3 consists of 13 residues. Trimming removed 0 bases at V and 5 bases at J, with 7 bases between.

As DNA, the CDR3 is TGTGCCAGCAGTGAAGCGGGATATTCCAAAAACATTCAGTACTTC. This encodes CASSEAGYSKNIQYF. This chain joins TRBV6-1 and TRBJ2-4; D is undetermined. This CDR3 region has 15 residues. Germline lookup yields CDR1 MNHNS and CDR2 SASEGT. V was shortened by 0 bases and J by 2 bases, with 8 bases between the two germline ends.

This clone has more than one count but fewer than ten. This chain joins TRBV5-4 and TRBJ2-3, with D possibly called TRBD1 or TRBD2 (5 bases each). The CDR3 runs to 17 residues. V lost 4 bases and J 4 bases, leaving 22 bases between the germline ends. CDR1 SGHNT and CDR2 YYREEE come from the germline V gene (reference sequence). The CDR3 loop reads CASSQAVAERGADTQYF. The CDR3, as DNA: TGTGCCAGCAGCCAAGCAGTCGCGGAAAGAGGGGCAGATACGCAGTATTTT.

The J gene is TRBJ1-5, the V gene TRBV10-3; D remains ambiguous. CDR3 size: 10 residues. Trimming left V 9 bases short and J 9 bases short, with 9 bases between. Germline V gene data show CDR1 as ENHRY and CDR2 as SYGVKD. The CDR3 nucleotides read TGTGCCATAGGGTCCCCGCCCCAGCATTTT. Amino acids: CAIGSPPQHF.

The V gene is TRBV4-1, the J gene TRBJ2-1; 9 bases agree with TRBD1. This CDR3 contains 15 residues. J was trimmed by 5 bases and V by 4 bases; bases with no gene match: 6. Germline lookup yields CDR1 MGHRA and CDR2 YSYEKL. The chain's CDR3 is CASSRSGQGNNEQFF. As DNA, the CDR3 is TGCGCCAGCAGCCGGTCGGGACAGGGAAACAATGAGCAGTTCTTC.

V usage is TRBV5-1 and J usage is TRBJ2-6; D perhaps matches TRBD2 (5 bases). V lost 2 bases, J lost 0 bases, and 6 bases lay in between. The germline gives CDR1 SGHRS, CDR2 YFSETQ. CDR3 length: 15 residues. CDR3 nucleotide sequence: TGCGCCAGCAGCTTTGGGAGCTCTGGGGCCAACGTCCTGACTTTC. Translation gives CASSFGSSGANVLTF.

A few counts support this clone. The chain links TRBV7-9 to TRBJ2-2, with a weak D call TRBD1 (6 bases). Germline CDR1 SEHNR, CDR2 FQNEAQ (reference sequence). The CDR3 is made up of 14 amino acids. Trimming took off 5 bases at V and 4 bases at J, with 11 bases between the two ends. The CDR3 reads CASSIGQSTGELFF. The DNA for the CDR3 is TGTGCCAGCAGCATAGGACAGTCCACCGGGGAGCTGTTTTTT.

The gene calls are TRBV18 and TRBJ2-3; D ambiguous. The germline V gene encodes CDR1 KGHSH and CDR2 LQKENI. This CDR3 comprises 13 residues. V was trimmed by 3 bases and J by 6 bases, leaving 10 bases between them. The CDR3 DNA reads TGTGCCAGCTCACCTCCCAACAAGGATACGCAGTATTTT. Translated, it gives CASSPPNKDTQYF.

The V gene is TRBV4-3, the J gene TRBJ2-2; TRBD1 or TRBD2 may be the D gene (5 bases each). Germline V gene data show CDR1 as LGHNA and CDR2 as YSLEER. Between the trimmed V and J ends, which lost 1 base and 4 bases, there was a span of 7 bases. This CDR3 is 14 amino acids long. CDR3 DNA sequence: TGCGCCAGCAGCCAAGTGGGGGTCACCGGGGAGCTGTTTTTT. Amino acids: CASSQVGVTGELFF.

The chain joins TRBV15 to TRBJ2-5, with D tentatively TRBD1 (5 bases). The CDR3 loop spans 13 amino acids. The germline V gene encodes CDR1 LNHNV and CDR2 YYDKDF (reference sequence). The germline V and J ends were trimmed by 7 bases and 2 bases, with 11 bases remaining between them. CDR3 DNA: TGTGCCACCACAAGCAGGGTTCAAGAGACCCAGTACTTC. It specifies CATTSRVQETQYF.

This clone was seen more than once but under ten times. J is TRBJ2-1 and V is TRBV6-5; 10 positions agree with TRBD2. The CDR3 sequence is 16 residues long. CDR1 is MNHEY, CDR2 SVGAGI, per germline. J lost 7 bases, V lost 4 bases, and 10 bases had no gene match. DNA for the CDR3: TGTGCCAGCAGTTTCCAAGCGGGAGGGCCTTATAATGAGCAGTTCTTC. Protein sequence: CASSFQAGGPYNEQFF.

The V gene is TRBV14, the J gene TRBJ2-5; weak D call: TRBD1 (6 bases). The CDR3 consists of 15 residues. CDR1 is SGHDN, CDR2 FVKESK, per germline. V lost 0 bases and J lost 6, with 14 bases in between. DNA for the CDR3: TGTGCCAGCAGCCAAGAACTACAGGGTGGGCAGACCCAGTACTTC. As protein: CASSQELQGGQTQYF.

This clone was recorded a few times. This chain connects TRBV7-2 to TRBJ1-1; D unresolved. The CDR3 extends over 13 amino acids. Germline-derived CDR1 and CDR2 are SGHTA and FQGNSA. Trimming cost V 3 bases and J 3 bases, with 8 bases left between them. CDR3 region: CASSLQEDTEAFF. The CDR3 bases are TGTGCCAGCAGCTTGCAGGAAGACACTGAAGCTTTCTTT.

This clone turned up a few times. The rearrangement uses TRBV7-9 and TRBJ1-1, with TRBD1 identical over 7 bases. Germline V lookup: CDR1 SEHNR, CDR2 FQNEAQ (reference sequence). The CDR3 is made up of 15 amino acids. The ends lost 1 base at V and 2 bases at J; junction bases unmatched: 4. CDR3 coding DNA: TGTGCCAGCAGCTTAGTGGGACAGATCAACACTGAAGCTTTCTTT. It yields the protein CASSLVGQINTEAFF.